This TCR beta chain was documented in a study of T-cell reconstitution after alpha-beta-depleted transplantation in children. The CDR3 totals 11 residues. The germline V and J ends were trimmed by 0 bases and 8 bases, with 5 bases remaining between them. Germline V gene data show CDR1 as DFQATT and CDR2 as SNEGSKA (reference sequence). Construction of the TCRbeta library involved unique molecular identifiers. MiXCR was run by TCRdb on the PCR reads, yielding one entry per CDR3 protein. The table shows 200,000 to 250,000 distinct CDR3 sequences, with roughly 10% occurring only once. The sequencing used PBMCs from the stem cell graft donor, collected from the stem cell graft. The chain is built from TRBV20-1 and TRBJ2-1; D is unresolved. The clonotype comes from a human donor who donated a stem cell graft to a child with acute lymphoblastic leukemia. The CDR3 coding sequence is TGCAGTGCTAGAGATAAACATGAGCAGTTCTTC. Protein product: CSARDKHEQFF.